A selection of T cell receptor beta chains follows, all from one sample in a study of STAT5B mutations in CD4+ large granular lymphocyte leukemia. The method was immunoSEQ multiplex PCR; TCRdb's version includes in-frame clones alone and lacks a portion of them. The sample yields around 30,000 clones, roughly 82% seen once. The source material was CD4+ T cells from blood buffy coats. The receptors were gathered from a human donor in good health. Each CDR3 is given with its conserved first and last residue. A D gene is named only where the DNA matches it firmly. Size is stated for part of the rows, as once, few or many counts, or as a class when the clone is expanded.

J	size	D	V	length	DNA	CDR3
TRBJ2-5	NA	TRBD2	TRBV10-2	13	TGCGCCAGCAGTGGGCTAGCGGGAGAGACCCAGTACTTC	CASSGLAGETQYF
TRBJ2-3	NA	NA	TRBV5-4	15	TGTGCCAGCAGCCGTCGGGAAGCGGGCACAGATACGCAGTATTTT	CASSRREAGTDTQYF
TRBJ1-5	few	NA	TRBV6-6	14	TGTGCCAGCAGTTACCGGGACAGCAATCAGCCCCAGCATTTT	CASSYRDSNQPQHF
TRBJ1-5	few	TRBD1	TRBV7-2	16	TGTGCCAGCAGCTTAACCGGGACAGGGGGTTCTCAGCCCCAGCATTTT	CASSLTGTGGSQPQHF
TRBJ2-1	few	TRBD2	TRBV27	15	TGTGCCAGCACTAGGGAGGGAAACTCCTACAATGAGCAGTTCTTC	CASTREGNSYNEQFF
TRBJ1-3	NA	NA	TRBV30	13	TGTGCCTGGAGTGTAGCAGGGGGAAACACCATATATTTT	CAWSVAGGNTIYF
TRBJ2-7	NA	NA	TRBV9	15	TGTGCCAGCAGCGTAGGGCCTAGTCTTCGGTACGAGCAGTACTTC	CASSVGPSLRYEQYF
TRBJ2-1	NA	NA	TRBV7-2	13	TGTGCCAGCAGCTTAAGGTGGCACAATGAGCAGTTCTTC	CASSLRWHNEQFF
TRBJ2-1	NA	NA	TRBV5-1	16	TGCGCCAGCAGCGAGAGGACAGGGTTAGCGGGGGACGAGCAGTTCTTC	CASSERTGLAGDEQFF
TRBJ1-6	NA	TRBD1	TRBV5-4	14	TGTGCCAGCACCACTGACAGGGTAAATTCACCCCTCCACTTT	CASTTDRVNSPLHF
TRBJ2-7	NA	NA	TRBV11-2	15	TGTGCCAGCAGCTTAGCGGCTCCGAGCTTCTACGAGCAGTACTTC	CASSLAAPSFYEQYF
TRBJ2-7	NA	TRBD1	TRBV5-6	16	TGTGCCAGCAGCAGCTTGGGGACAGGGGGGACCTACGAGCAGTACTTC	CASSSLGTGGTYEQYF
TRBJ1-3	NA	NA	TRBV30	15	TGTGCCTGGAGTCTCCCGGGAAACTCTGGAAACACCATATATTTT	CAWSLPGNSGNTIYF
TRBJ2-3	NA	NA	TRBV5-1	14	TGCGCCAGCAGCTTGGGGCAGGGATCAGATACGCAGTATTTT	CASSLGQGSDTQYF
TRBJ2-7	NA	NA	TRBV7-2	14	TGTGCCAGCAGCTTAGACGGAGGGCGGAAAGAGCAGTACTTC	CASSLDGGRKEQYF
TRBJ1-5	NA	NA	TRBV6-5	15	TGTGCCAGCAGTTACTCGCGGAATAGCAATCAGCCCCAGCATTTT	CASSYSRNSNQPQHF
TRBJ2-2	once	TRBD2	TRBV19	11	TGTGCCAGTAGAGCGGGGGGGGAGCTGTTTTTT	CASRAGGELFF
TRBJ2-7	NA	NA	TRBV6-1	14	TGTGCCAGCACCCCTGTTGGGGGCCGTGGCGAGCAGTACTTC	CASTPVGGRGEQYF
TRBJ2-7	few	NA	TRBV2	14	TGTGCCAGCAGCGGTGGCCTGGGGGGCTTCGAGCAGTACTTC	CASSGGLGGFEQYF
TRBJ2-5	NA	NA	TRBV5-6	16	TGTGCCAGCAGCTTGGGAGTAGGTCGGTACCAAGAGACCCAGTACTTC	CASSLGVGRYQETQYF
TRBJ2-7	NA	TRBD2	TRBV6-5	14	TGTGCCAGCAGTTTAGCGGGAGATTCCTACGAGCAGTACTTC	CASSLAGDSYEQYF
TRBJ2-7	once	NA	TRBV5-1	13	TGCGCCAGCAGCTCAGGGGCTCCCTACGAGCAGTACTTC	CASSSGAPYEQYF
TRBJ1-1	NA	TRBD1	TRBV29-1	12	TGCAGCGTCTCCGACAGGGCCACTGAAGCTTTCTTT	CSVSDRATEAFF
TRBJ2-2	NA	NA	TRBV2	14	TGTGCCAGCAGTGCCAGGACGAACACCGGGGAGCTGTTTTTT	CASSARTNTGELFF
TRBJ2-1	NA	NA	TRBV11-2	14	TGTGCCAGCAGCTTTAACGGGCCCAGAGATGAGCAGTTCTTC	CASSFNGPRDEQFF
TRBJ2-1	NA	TRBD2	TRBV5-1	14	TGCGCCAGCAGCCCTGGCGGGAGATTTGGTGAGCAGTTCTTC	CASSPGGRFGEQFF
TRBJ2-7	NA	NA	TRBV11-3	14	TGTGCCAGCAGCCGAGGAGGGCCTGGCGACGAGCAGTACTTC	CASSRGGPGDEQYF
TRBJ1-1	few	TRBD1	TRBV5-1	15	TGCGCCAGCAGCTTGCCCTCGGACAGGGGCCCTGAAGCTTTCTTT	CASSLPSDRGPEAFF
TRBJ2-7	few	NA	TRBV7-2	15	TGTGCCAGCAGCTTAGCCCAGGGGCGATCCTACGAGCAGTACTTC	CASSLAQGRSYEQYF
TRBJ1-2	NA	TRBD1	TRBV5-5	15	TGTGCCAGCAGCTTGGTGACAGGGACTAACTATGGCTACACCTTC	CASSLVTGTNYGYTF
TRBJ1-4	NA	NA	TRBV18	14	TGTGCCAGCTCACCACCAAACAGACCTGGTAAACTGTTTTTT	CASSPPNRPGKLFF
TRBJ1-2	NA	NA	TRBV30	13	TGTGCCTGGACCCTAGACAGGAACTATGGCTACACCTTC	CAWTLDRNYGYTF